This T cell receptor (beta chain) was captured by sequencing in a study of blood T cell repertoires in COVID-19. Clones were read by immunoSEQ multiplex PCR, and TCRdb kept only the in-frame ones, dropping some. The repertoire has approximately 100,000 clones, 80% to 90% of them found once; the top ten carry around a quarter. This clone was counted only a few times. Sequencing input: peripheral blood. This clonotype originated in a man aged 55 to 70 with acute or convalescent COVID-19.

CDR3 amino acids: CASSLSGQAAGNTIYF. In nucleotides, the CDR3 is TGTGCCAGCAGCTTGTCCGGACAGGCAGCTGGAAACACCATATATTTT. This chain links TRBV5-4 with TRBJ1-3; 7 bases map to TRBD1. The V and J ends lost 1 base and 2 bases, in that order; junction bases with no gene match: 6. The CDR3 totals 16 residues. Germline loops: CDR1 SGHNT, CDR2 YYREEE (reference sequence).